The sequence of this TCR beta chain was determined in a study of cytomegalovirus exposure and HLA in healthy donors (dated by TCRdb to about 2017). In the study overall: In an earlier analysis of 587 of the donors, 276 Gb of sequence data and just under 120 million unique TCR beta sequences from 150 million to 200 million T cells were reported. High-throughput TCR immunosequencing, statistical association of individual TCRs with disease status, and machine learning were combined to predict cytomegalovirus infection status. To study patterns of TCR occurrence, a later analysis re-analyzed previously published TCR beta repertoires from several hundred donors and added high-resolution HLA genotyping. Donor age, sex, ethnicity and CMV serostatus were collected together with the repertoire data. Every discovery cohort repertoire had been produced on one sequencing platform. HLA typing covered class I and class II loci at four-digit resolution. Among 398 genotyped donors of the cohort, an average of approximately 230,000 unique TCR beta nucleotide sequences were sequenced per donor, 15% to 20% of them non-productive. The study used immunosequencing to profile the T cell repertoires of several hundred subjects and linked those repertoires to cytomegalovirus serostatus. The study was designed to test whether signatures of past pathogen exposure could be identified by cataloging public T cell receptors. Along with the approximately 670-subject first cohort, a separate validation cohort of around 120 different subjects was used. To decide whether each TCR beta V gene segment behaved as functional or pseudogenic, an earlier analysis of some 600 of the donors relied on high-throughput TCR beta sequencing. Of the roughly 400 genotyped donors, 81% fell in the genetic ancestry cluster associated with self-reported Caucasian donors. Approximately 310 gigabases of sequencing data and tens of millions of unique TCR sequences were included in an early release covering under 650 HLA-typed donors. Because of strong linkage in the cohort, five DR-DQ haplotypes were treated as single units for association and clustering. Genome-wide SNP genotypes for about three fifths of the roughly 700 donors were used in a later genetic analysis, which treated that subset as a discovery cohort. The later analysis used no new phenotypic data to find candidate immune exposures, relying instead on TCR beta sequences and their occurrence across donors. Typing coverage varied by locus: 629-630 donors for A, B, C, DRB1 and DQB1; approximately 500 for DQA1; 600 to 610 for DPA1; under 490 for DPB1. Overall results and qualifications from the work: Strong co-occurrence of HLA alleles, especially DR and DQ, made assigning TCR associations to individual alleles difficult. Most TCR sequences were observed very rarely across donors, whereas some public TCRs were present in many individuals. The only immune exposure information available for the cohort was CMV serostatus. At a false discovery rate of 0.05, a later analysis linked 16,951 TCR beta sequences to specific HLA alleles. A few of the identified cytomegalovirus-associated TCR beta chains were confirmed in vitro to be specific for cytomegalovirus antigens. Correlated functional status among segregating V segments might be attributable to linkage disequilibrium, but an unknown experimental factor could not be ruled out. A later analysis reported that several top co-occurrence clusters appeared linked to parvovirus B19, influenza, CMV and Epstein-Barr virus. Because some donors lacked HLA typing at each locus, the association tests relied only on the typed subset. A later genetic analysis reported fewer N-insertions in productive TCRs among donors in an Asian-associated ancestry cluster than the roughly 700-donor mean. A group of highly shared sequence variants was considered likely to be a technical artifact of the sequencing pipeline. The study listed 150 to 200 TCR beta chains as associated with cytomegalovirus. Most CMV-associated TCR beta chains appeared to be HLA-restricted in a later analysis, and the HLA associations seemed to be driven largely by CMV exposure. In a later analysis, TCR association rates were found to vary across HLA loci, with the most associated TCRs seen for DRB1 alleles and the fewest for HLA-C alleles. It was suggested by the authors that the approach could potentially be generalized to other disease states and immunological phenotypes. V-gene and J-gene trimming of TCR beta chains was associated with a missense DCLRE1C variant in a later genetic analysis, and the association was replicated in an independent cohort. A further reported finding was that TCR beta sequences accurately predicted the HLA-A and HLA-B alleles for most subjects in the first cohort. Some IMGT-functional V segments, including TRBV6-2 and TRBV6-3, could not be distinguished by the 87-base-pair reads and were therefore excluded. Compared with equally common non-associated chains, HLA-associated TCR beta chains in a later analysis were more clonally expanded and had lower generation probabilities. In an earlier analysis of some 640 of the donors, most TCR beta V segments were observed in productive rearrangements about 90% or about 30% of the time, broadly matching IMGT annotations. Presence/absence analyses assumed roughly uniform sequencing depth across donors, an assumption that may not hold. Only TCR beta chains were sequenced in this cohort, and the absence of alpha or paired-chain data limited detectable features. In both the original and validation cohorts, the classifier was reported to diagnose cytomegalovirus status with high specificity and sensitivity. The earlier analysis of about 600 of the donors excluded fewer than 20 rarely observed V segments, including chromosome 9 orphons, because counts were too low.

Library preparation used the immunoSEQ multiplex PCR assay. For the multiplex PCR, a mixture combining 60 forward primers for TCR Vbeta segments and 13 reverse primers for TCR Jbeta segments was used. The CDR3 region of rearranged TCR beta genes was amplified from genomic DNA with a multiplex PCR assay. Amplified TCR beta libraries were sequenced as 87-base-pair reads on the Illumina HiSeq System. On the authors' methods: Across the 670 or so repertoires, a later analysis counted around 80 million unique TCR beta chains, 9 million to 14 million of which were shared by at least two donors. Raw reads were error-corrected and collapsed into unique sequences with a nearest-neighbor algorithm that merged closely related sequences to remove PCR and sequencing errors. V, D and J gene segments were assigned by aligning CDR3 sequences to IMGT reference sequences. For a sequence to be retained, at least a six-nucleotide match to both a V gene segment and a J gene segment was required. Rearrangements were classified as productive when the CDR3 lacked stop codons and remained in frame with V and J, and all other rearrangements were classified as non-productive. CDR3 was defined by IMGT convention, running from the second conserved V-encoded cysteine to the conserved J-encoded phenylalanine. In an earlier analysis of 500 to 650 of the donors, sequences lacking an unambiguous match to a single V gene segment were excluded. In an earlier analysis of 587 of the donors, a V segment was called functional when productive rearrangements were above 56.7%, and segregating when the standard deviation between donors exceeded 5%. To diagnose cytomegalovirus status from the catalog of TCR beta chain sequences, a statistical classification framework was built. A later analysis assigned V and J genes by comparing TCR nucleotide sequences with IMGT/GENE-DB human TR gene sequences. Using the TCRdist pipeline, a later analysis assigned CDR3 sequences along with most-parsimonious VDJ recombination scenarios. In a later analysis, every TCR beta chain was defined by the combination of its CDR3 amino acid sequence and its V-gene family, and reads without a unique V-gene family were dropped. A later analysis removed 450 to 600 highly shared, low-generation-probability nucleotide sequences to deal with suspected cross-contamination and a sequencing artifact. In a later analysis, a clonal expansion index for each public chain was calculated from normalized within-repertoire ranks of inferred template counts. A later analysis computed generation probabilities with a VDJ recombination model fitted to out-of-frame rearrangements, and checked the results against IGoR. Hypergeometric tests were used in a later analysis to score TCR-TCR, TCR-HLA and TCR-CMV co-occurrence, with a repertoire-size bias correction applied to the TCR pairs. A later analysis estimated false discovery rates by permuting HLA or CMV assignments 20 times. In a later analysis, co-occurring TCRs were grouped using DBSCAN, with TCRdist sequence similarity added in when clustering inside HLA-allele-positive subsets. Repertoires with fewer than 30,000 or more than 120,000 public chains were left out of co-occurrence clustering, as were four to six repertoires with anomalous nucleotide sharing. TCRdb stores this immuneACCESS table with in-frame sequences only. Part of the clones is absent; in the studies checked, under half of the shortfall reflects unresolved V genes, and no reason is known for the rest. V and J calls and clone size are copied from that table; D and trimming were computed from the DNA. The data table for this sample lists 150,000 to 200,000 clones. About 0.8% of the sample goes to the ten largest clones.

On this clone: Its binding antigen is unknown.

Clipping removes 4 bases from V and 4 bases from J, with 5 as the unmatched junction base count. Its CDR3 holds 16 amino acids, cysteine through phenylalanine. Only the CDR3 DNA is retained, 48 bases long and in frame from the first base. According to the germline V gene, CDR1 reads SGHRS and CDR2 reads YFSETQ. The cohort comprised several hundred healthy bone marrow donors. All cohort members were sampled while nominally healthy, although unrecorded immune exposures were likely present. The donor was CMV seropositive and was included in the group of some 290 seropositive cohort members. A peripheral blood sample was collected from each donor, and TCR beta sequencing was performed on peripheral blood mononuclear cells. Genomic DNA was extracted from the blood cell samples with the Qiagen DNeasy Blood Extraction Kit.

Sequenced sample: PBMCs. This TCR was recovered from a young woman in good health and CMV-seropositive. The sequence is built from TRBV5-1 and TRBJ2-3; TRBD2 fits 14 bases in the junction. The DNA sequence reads TGCGCCAGCAGCCCGGGACTAGCGGGAGCGGCAGATACGCAGTATTTT. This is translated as CASSPGLAGAADTQYF.